This T cell receptor beta chain was captured by sequencing in a study of blood T cell repertoires in COVID-19. Study-level information: COVID-19 samples, acute and convalescent, were from the United States, Italy and Spain. T cells, B-cell-depleted T cells, or PBMCs supplied cDNA or gDNA.

In the authors' methods: Counts of nucleated cells, estimated from reference gene primer amplification, were obtained. The repertoire was sequenced with immunoSEQ multiplex PCR; TCRdb's copy has only in-frame clones and lacks some. Clone size and V and J calls were adopted from that table, with D and trimming inferred from the DNA. The table records about 200,000 clones, around 82% of them present only once. V trimming: 5 bases; J trimming: 4 bases; junction bases outside the gene matches: 16. Germline CDR1 is SGHTA and CDR2 is FQGNSA. CDR3 size: 18 residues. A single count supports this clone. The chain joins TRBV7-2 to TRBJ2-2, with 7 bases identical to TRBD2. This TCR came from a human donor in a cohort sampled during active COVID-19. Material for sequencing was peripheral blood. In DNA form, the CDR3 reads TGTGCCAGCAGCCAACATCAGGTGGCGGGGGATTCCACCGGGGAGCTGTTTTTT. Its translation is CASSQHQVAGDSTGELFF.